A selection of T cell receptor beta chains follows, all from one sample in a study of shared clonotypes between healthy human individuals. Sequenced by immunoSEQ multiplex PCR; TCRdb stores in-frame clones only, minus some. Of about 2.4 million clones in the sample, roughly 93% were seen once. The sequenced material came from naive CD4+ T cells from PBMCs. The source is a young man in good health. Some clones in this sample may be carry-over from other donors' samples. Each CDR3 is given with its conserved first and last residue. The order of the fields is V gene, J gene, CDR3 protein.

TRBV21-1	TRBJ2-7	CASSKAGDGDTYLWYF
TRBV18	TRBJ2-1	CASSPARGLAGNEQFF
TRBV25-1	TRBJ1-4	CASSEQTGIAEKLFF
TRBV5-1	TRBJ2-1	CASSPHQLSGEQFF
TRBV30	TRBJ2-7	CAWSSFVYEQYF
TRBV18	TRBJ2-7	CASSPPYRVAEQYF
TRBV5-1	TRBJ2-1	CASSLIPSSGSRNEQFF
TRBV5-4	TRBJ2-7	CASSLGRPGEQYF
TRBV11-2	TRBJ2-2	CASSYPGQGIAGELFF
TRBV6-1	TRBJ2-7	CASSGRTGRDDEQYF
TRBV5-1	TRBJ1-2	CASSAGTYLTGDGYTF
TRBV28	TRBJ2-1	CASSLRGSGSYNEQFF
TRBV2	TRBJ2-7	CASSAGLIQYEQYF
TRBV7-9	TRBJ2-1	CASSFSGEYNEQFF
TRBV5-1	TRBJ2-1	CASSLEMASGRVNEQFF
TRBV30	TRBJ1-2	CAWSEGPGYTF
TRBV2	TRBJ1-1	CASSAKMLWGTNTEAFF
TRBV28	TRBJ2-2	CGTGQSGELFF
TRBV28	TRBJ2-2	CASSFGTGELFF
TRBV18	TRBJ1-1	CASSQYRGDERAFF
TRBV9	TRBJ2-1	CASSGRTGAYNEQFF
TRBV18	TRBJ1-1	CASSPRGGMNTEAFF
TRBV11-2	TRBJ2-1	CASSQGIRDLRNEQFF
TRBV6-5	TRBJ2-7	CASSYSTILPYEQYF
TRBV18	TRBJ2-7	CASSPGGYLQQYF
TRBV11-1	TRBJ2-2	CASSFRTSGRSGTGELFF
TRBV28	TRBJ1-2	CASSSSRARGYTF
TRBV5-1	TRBJ2-7	CASSLGLIYEQYF
TRBV7-2	TRBJ2-1	CASTYLRIPGLGVF
TRBV4-3	TRBJ1-4	CASSQDFRGYNEKLFF
TRBV1	TRBJ1-5	CTSSPRTGGRQPQHF
TRBV12-5	TRBJ2-3	CASAQGDTSTDTQYF
TRBV7-9	TRBJ2-7	CASSPDGRGRESHEQYF
TRBV7-9	TRBJ2-7	CASSEQGQAAYEQYF
TRBV5-1	TRBJ2-1	CASSPSGRGYNEQFF
TRBV7-3	TRBJ2-7	CASSLLAGTHEQYF
TRBV30	TRBJ2-7	CAWGVGQAQYF
TRBV25-1	TRBJ2-3	CASRGVGHTDTQYF
TRBV6-5	TRBJ1-2	CASRQGSRLNGYTF
TRBV7-8	TRBJ1-2	CASSPAGTYGYTF
TRBV6-1	TRBJ2-7	CASSYWATYEQYF
TRBV2	TRBJ1-5	CASSGQENQPQHF
TRBV6-6	TRBJ2-5	CASRKLASGVETQYF
TRBV7-2	TRBJ1-3	CASSNTGGRNTIYF
TRBV7-3	TRBJ2-7	CASRVDRQLTYEQYF
TRBV5-1	TRBJ1-5	CASSPAGLSNQPQHF
TRBV28	TRBJ1-2	CASSIQGLGYTF
TRBV20-1	TRBJ1-2	CSADSYGYTF
TRBV28	TRBJ2-5	CASSPDRGRETQYF